These T cell receptor beta chains were read from a single sample in a study of radiation and T cells in renal cell carcinoma. The method was immunoSEQ multiplex PCR; TCRdb's version includes in-frame clones alone and lacks a portion of them. The sample lists approximately 150,000 clones, around 88% occurring once. The sample was blood, taken from a patient whose treatment included radiotherapy and nephrectomy. Receptors were obtained from a woman in her forties or fifties with renal cell carcinoma. The CDR3 runs from the conserved cysteine through the conserved F or W. D genes are given only for firm matches. Size values are once, few and many counts, or a class for expanded clones, and some rows have none.

J: TRBJ1-1
V: TRBV15
D: TRBD1
size: few
CDR3: CATSRTGGRTEAFF
DNA: TGTGCCACCAGCAGGACAGGGGGTAGGACTGAAGCTTTCTTT

J: TRBJ1-1
V: TRBV19
D: NA
size: few
CDR3: CASRWETEAFF
DNA: TGTGCCAGTCGTTGGGAAACTGAAGCTTTCTTT

J: TRBJ2-2
V: TRBV7-2
D: NA
size: NA
CDR3: CASSLGRLENTGELFF
DNA: TGTGCCAGCAGCTTAGGGCGGCTCGAGAACACCGGGGAGCTGTTTTTT

J: TRBJ2-3
V: TRBV9
D: TRBD2
size: NA
CDR3: CASSETLAGGFTDTQYF
DNA: TGTGCCAGCAGCGAAACACTAGCGGGGGGGTTCACAGATACGCAGTATTTT

J: TRBJ2-1
V: TRBV5-6
D: NA
size: NA
CDR3: CASSGQGGFRDEQFF
DNA: TGTGCCAGCAGCGGACAAGGGGGTTTTAGGGATGAGCAGTTCTTC

J: TRBJ2-7
V: TRBV27
D: NA
size: NA
CDR3: CASSFRPSQGYEQYF
DNA: TGTGCCAGCAGTTTTAGACCCTCCCAGGGCTACGAGCAGTACTTC

J: TRBJ1-2
V: TRBV7-2
D: NA
size: NA
CDR3: CASSQLDSASYGYTF
DNA: TGTGCCAGCAGCCAACTTGACAGTGCTTCCTATGGCTACACCTTC

J: TRBJ1-2
V: TRBV6-1
D: TRBD1
size: NA
CDR3: CASSEFRTGAGYTF
DNA: TGTGCCAGCAGTGAATTTCGGACAGGGGCCGGCTACACCTTC

J: TRBJ1-1
V: TRBV6-6
D: NA
size: NA
CDR3: CASSYSANTEAFF
DNA: TGTGCCAGCAGTTACTCCGCCAACACTGAAGCTTTCTTT

J: TRBJ2-3
V: TRBV18
D: TRBD2
size: NA
CDR3: CASSLLWGREDTQYF
DNA: TGTGCCAGCTCATTACTCTGGGGGAGGGAAGATACGCAGTATTTT

J: TRBJ2-2
V: TRBV28
D: TRBD2
size: NA
CDR3: CASRKLAEGTGELFF
DNA: TGTGCCAGCAGAAAACTAGCGGAGGGCACCGGGGAGCTGTTTTTT

J: TRBJ2-3
V: TRBV30
D: TRBD2
size: NA
CDR3: CAWSKGAGVTDTQYF
DNA: TGTGCCTGGAGTAAAGGAGCGGGAGTCACAGATACGCAGTATTTT

J: TRBJ2-7
V: TRBV10-3
D: NA
size: NA
CDR3: CAISEPPGGGEQYF
DNA: TGTGCCATCAGTGAGCCCCCGGGTGGGGGCGAGCAGTACTTC

J: TRBJ1-2
V: TRBV7-2
D: TRBD1
size: NA
CDR3: CASSLVNRGYGYTF
DNA: TGTGCCAGCAGCTTAGTGAACAGGGGATATGGCTACACCTTC

J: TRBJ1-1
V: TRBV2
D: NA
size: NA
CDR3: CASSGPGTEAFF
DNA: TGTGCCAGCAGTGGCCCGGGGACTGAAGCTTTCTTT

J: TRBJ1-1
V: TRBV29-1
D: NA
size: NA
CDR3: CSVASWGMNTEAFF
DNA: TGCAGCGTCGCGTCCTGGGGGATGAACACTGAAGCTTTCTTT

J: TRBJ1-2
V: TRBV25-1
D: NA
size: NA
CDR3: CASSEEATRYGYTF
DNA: TGTGCCAGCAGTGAAGAGGCTACGCGGTATGGCTACACCTTC

J: TRBJ1-1
V: TRBV28
D: NA
size: NA
CDR3: CASRPPASTAFF
DNA: TGTGCCAGCCGTCCTCCCGCTTCCACAGCTTTCTTT

J: TRBJ1-2
V: TRBV6-5
D: TRBD1
size: NA
CDR3: CASTEGQGLIGYTF
DNA: TGTGCCAGCACCGAGGGACAGGGACTGATCGGCTACACCTTC

J: TRBJ2-3
V: TRBV10-1
D: TRBD2
size: NA
CDR3: CASSDSGGTTDTQYF
DNA: TGCGCCAGCAGTGATAGCGGGGGAACCACAGATACGCAGTATTTT

J: TRBJ1-5
V: TRBV5-5
D: TRBD1
size: NA
CDR3: CASSWGQTLSNQPQHF
DNA: TGTGCCAGCAGCTGGGGACAGACCCTTAGCAATCAGCCCCAGCATTTT

J: TRBJ2-2
V: TRBV7-2
D: NA
size: NA
CDR3: CASRAPTNTGELFF
DNA: TGTGCCAGCAGGGCTCCGACGAACACCGGGGAGCTGTTTTTT

J: TRBJ2-6
V: TRBV2
D: TRBD1
size: NA
CDR3: CASQDRVGANVLTF
DNA: TGTGCCAGCCAGGACAGGGTTGGGGCCAACGTCCTGACTTTC

J: TRBJ1-2
V: TRBV7-9
D: TRBD1
size: NA
CDR3: CASSSRTGMNYGYTF
DNA: TGTGCCAGCAGCTCTCGGACAGGGATGAACTATGGCTACACCTTC

J: TRBJ2-1
V: TRBV25-1
D: TRBD2
size: NA
CDR3: CASSISGRPNEQFF
DNA: TGTGCCAGCAGTATTAGCGGGAGGCCCAATGAGCAGTTCTTC

J: TRBJ2-3
V: TRBV6-5
D: NA
size: NA
CDR3: CASSQRLGGTDTQYF
DNA: TGTGCCAGCAGTCAGAGACTAGGTGGCACAGATACGCAGTATTTT

J: TRBJ1-2
V: TRBV6-6
D: NA
size: NA
CDR3: CASSTGRVGYGYTF
DNA: TGTGCCAGCAGTACAGGGAGAGTTGGCTATGGCTACACCTTC

J: TRBJ1-4
V: TRBV7-2
D: NA
size: NA
CDR3: CASSLNQASEKLFF
DNA: TGTGCCAGCAGCTTAAATCAAGCGAGTGAAAAACTGTTTTTT

J: TRBJ2-5
V: TRBV19
D: TRBD2
size: NA
CDR3: CASSITTSGGETQYF
DNA: TGTGCCAGTAGTATCACGACTAGCGGGGGAGAGACCCAGTACTTC

J: TRBJ2-2
V: TRBV5-4
D: TRBD1
size: NA
CDR3: CASSFRDRGSTGELFF
DNA: TGTGCCAGCAGCTTCCGGGACAGGGGGTCCACCGGGGAGCTGTTTTTT

J: TRBJ2-1
V: TRBV4-1
D: NA
size: NA
CDR3: CASSQERRSSYNEQFF
DNA: TGCGCCAGCAGCCAAGAGAGGCGGAGCTCCTACAATGAGCAGTTCTTC

J: TRBJ1-2
V: TRBV7-2
D: TRBD1
size: NA
CDR3: CASSPRDSSYGYTF
DNA: TGTGCCAGCAGCCCCCGGGACAGCTCGTATGGCTACACCTTC

J: TRBJ2-7
V: TRBV9
D: NA
size: NA
CDR3: CASSTRDLPYEQYF
DNA: TGTGCCAGCAGCACCCGGGACCTTCCCTACGAGCAGTACTTC

J: TRBJ1-1
V: TRBV7-2
D: NA
size: few
CDR3: CASSLEPNTEAFF
DNA: TGTGCCAGCAGCTTAGAGCCGAACACTGAAGCTTTCTTT

J: TRBJ2-6
V: TRBV5-6
D: NA
size: NA
CDR3: CASSPRGGANVLTF
DNA: TGTGCCAGCAGCCCCAGAGGCGGGGCCAACGTCCTGACTTTC

J: TRBJ1-5
V: TRBV5-4
D: NA
size: NA
CDR3: CASSLDQPQHF
DNA: TGTGCCAGCAGCTTGGATCAGCCCCAGCATTTT

J: TRBJ1-2
V: TRBV4-3
D: NA
size: NA
CDR3: CASSQPPGTRNGYTF
DNA: TGCGCCAGCAGCCAACCTCCCGGGACAAGAAATGGCTACACCTTC

J: TRBJ2-3
V: TRBV12-5
D: NA
size: NA
CDR3: CASGFGGSADTQYF
DNA: TGTGCTAGTGGTTTCGGCGGCAGTGCAGATACGCAGTATTTT

J: TRBJ1-2
V: TRBV6-5
D: NA
size: few
CDR3: CASSYGSTGNNYGYTF
DNA: TGTGCCAGCAGTTACGGCTCTACAGGGAACAACTATGGCTACACCTTC

J: TRBJ1-3
V: TRBV28
D: NA
size: NA
CDR3: CASSLSLRGVENTIYF
DNA: TGTGCCAGCAGTCTCAGTTTGAGAGGGGTGGAAAACACCATATATTTT

J: TRBJ2-5
V: TRBV19
D: TRBD1
size: NA
CDR3: CASSISRDRETQYF
DNA: TGTGCCAGTAGTATTTCGCGGGACAGGGAGACCCAGTACTTC

J: TRBJ1-5
V: TRBV28
D: NA
size: once
CDR3: CASSLGRGVWRQPQHF
DNA: TGTGCCAGCAGTTTGGGTCGGGGAGTCTGGCGTCAGCCCCAGCATTTT

J: TRBJ1-2
V: TRBV28
D: TRBD1
size: NA
CDR3: CASSPPGFGTVNGYTF
DNA: TGTGCCAGCAGCCCACCGGGCTTCGGGACAGTCAATGGCTACACCTTC

J: TRBJ1-1
V: TRBV19
D: TRBD1
size: NA
CDR3: CASSVPTGPNTEAFF
DNA: TGTGCCAGTAGTGTCCCGACAGGGCCGAACACTGAAGCTTTCTTT

J: TRBJ2-1
V: TRBV27
D: NA
size: once
CDR3: CASSMGGEQFF
DNA: TGTGCCAGCAGTATGGGGGGTGAGCAGTTCTTC

J: TRBJ1-2
V: TRBV15
D: TRBD1
size: NA
CDR3: CATSKGAQVFRTF
DNA: TGTGCCACCAGCAAGGGGGCCCAAGTATTTAGAACCTTC

J: TRBJ1-4
V: TRBV5-8
D: TRBD1
size: NA
CDR3: CASSWDRGRATNEKLFF
DNA: TGTGCCAGCAGCTGGGACAGGGGCCGAGCAACTAATGAAAAACTGTTTTTT

J: TRBJ2-1
V: TRBV10-1
D: NA
size: NA
CDR3: CASSDAGLRTYNEQFF
DNA: TGCGCCAGCAGTGATGCAGGACTAAGAACCTACAATGAGCAGTTCTTC

J: TRBJ1-1
V: TRBV7-2
D: NA
size: NA
CDR3: CASSLGLGRSAEAFF
DNA: TGTGCCAGCAGCTTAGGGCTGGGGAGGAGCGCTGAAGCTTTCTTT

J: TRBJ2-1
V: TRBV5-6
D: NA
size: NA
CDR3: CASSPPGAGYNEQFF
DNA: TGTGCCAGCAGCCCGCCTGGGGCGGGGTACAATGAGCAGTTCTTC